Listed here are 26 T cell receptor beta chains from one sample, sequenced in a study of control samples from healthy donors and cancer patients. Clones were read by immunoSEQ multiplex PCR, and TCRdb kept only the in-frame ones, dropping some. The table records around 130,000 clones, about 88% of them present only once. The sequenced material came from blood. The source of these receptors is a man over 45 in good health.

V is TRBV18 and J is TRBJ2-2; D unclear. The CDR3 spans 13 residues. Germline V lookup: CDR1 KGHSH, CDR2 LQKENI. Trimming removed 2 bases from V and 4 bases from J, with 5 bases in between. Here the CDR3 reads CASSPVLTGELFF. For the CDR3, the DNA is TGTGCCAGCTCACCAGTCCTCACCGGGGAGCTGTTTTTT.

The gene calls are TRBV5-4 and TRBJ2-1; 11 nucleotides agree with TRBD2. The CDR3 runs 16 residues. V shed 4 bases, J shed 8 bases, and the junction held 11 bases outside the gene matches. Per germline, CDR1 SGHNT and CDR2 YYREEE (reference sequence). The CDR3, as DNA: TGTGCCAGCAGCCCCAGACTAGCGGGGTCGGCTGATGAGCAGTTCTTC. Its protein is CASSPRLAGSADEQFF. Full variable domain (missing parts from reference TRBV5-4 and TRBJ2-1): ETGVTQSPTHLIKTRGQQVTLRCSSQSGHNTVSWYQQALGQGPQFIFQYYREEENGRGNFPPRFSGLQFPNYSSELNVNALELDDSALYLCASSPRLAGSADEQFFGPGTRLTVL.

The chain joins TRBV2 to TRBJ2-1, with D perhaps matching TRBD1 (6 bases). The V gene lost 6 bases and the J gene lost 7 bases, with 13 bases spanning the gap. This CDR3 comprises 13 residues. Germline V gene data show CDR1 as SNHLY and CDR2 as FYNNEI. CDR3 in amino acids: CASRPEGGNEQFF. Here the CDR3 DNA reads TGTGCCAGCAGACCAGAAGGGGGAAATGAGCAGTTCTTC. The full variable domain, completed using reference TRBV2 and TRBJ2-1, is EPEVTQTPSHQVTQMGQEVILRCVPISNHLYFYWYRQILGQKVEFLVSFYNNEISEKSEIFDDQFSVERPDGSNFTLKIRSTKLEDSAMYFCASRPEGGNEQFFGPGTRLTVL.

This sequence joins TRBV5-1 and TRBJ1-3; D not resolved. Trimming pared 0 bases from V and 3 bases from J, leaving 10 bases between. The CDR3 length is 15 residues. Germline loops: CDR1 SGHRS, CDR2 YFSETQ. Here the CDR3 reads CASSLAEGRGNTIYF. Here the CDR3 DNA reads TGCGCCAGCAGCTTGGCCGAGGGTCGTGGAAACACCATATATTTT.

V and J are TRBV30 and TRBJ1-6; tentative D call: TRBD1 (6 bases). Per germline, CDR1 GTSNPN and CDR2 SVGIG (reference sequence). The CDR3 runs 17 residues. Trimming shortened V by 1 base and J by 0 bases, and 13 bases separated the two germline ends. In DNA form, the CDR3 reads TGTGCCTGGAGTGGATGGGGGGGCCGCTCCTATAATTCACCCCTCCACTTT. Amino acid sequence: CAWSGWGGRSYNSPLHF.

V and J are TRBV19 and TRBJ2-7, with 10 bases lining up with TRBD2. The CDR3 runs to 13 residues. CDR1 and CDR2 from the germline V gene are LNHDA and SQIVND (reference sequence). V trimming: 5 bases; J trimming: 5 bases; junction bases outside the gene matches: 3. The CDR3 loop reads CASSVGLADEQYF. The CDR3 coding sequence is TGTGCCAGTAGTGTTGGACTAGCGGACGAGCAGTACTTC. The entire variable domain, with the rest obtained from reference TRBV19 and TRBJ2-7, is as follows: DGGITQSPKYLFRKEGQNVTLSCEQNLNHDAMYWYRQDPGQGLRLIYYSQIVNDFQKGDIAEGYSVSREKKESFPLTVTSAQKNPTAFYLCASSVGLADEQYFGPGTRLTVT.

J is TRBJ1-2 and V is TRBV6-5, with a weak D call TRBD1 (6 bases). Germline CDR1 is MNHEY and CDR2 is SVGAGI. This CDR3 spans 13 amino acids. Between the trimmed V and J ends, which lost 7 bases and 1 base, there was a span of 10 bases. CDR3 bases: TGTGCCAGCAAGACAGGACTTAACTATGGCTACACCTTC. It specifies CASKTGLNYGYTF.

V gene TRBV2 combines with J gene TRBJ2-4, with TRBD1 identical over 8 bases. The junction had 8 bases not matched to a gene; V was cut back by 3 bases and J by 7 bases. Germline V gene lookup returns CDR1 SNHLY and CDR2 FYNNEI. The CDR3 is made up of 15 amino acids. CDR3 sequence: CASSDFRQGANIQYF. The CDR3 nucleotides are TGTGCCAGCAGTGATTTTCGGCAGGGGGCGAACATTCAGTACTTC.

CDR3 sequence (DNA): TGTGCCAGCAGCATGGAGGCCAGCCTTAATGAAAAACTGTTTTTT. It codes for CASSMEASLNEKLFF. The chain joins TRBV9 to TRBJ1-4, with D hard to call. This CDR3 spans 15 amino acids. CDR1 SGDLS and CDR2 YYNGEE come from the germline V gene. V lost 4 bases and J 4 bases, leaving 14 bases between the germline ends. Combining the CDR3 with reference TRBV9 and TRBJ1-4 gives the whole variable domain DSGVTQTPKHLITATGQRVTLRCSPRSGDLSVYWYQQSLDQGLQFLIQYYNGEERAKGNILERFSAQQFPDLHSELNLSSLELGDSALYFCASSMEASLNEKLFFGSGTQLSVL.

The genes are TRBV5-1 and TRBJ1-4, with 7 nucleotides matching TRBD1. Germline CDR1 and CDR2: SGHRS and YFSETQ. CDR3 size: 15 residues. With V trimmed by 5 bases and J by 8 bases, 12 bases remained unmatched. CDR3 sequence reads: CASRRDSKLTEKLFF. The DNA of the CDR3 is TGCGCCAGCAGGAGGGACAGTAAATTAACGGAAAAACTGTTTTTT.

The chain recombines TRBV7-2 with TRBJ1-2; D is unclear. CDR1 and CDR2 (germline): SGHTA, FQGNSA. Trimming removed 5 bases from V and 2 bases from J, with 9 bases in between. This CDR3 spans 13 amino acids. The CDR3 spells CASSLTVNYGYTF. CDR3 DNA sequence: TGTGCCAGCAGCCTCACAGTAAACTATGGCTACACCTTC.

J is TRBJ1-3 and V is TRBV9; D is uncertain. The CDR3 is 14 amino acids. Germline V gene data show CDR1 as SGDLS and CDR2 as YYNGEE. V lost 3 bases and J 0 bases, leaving 7 bases between the germline ends. The CDR3 spells CASSAGNSGNTIYF. The CDR3 DNA reads as TGTGCCAGCAGCGCCGGGAACTCTGGAAACACCATATATTTT.

This rearrangement joins TRBV19 to TRBJ1-2, with D possibly being TRBD1 (5 bases). CDR3 length: 12 residues. Germline CDR1 is LNHDA and CDR2 is SQIVND (reference sequence). V shed 2 bases and J shed 8 bases, with 9 bases lying between them. The CDR3, as DNA: TGTGCCAGTAGTATAAGGGGCGGCGGCTACACCTTC. It yields the protein CASSIRGGGYTF. The full variable domain, rest sourced from reference TRBV19 and TRBJ1-2, is DGGITQSPKYLFRKEGQNVTLSCEQNLNHDAMYWYRQDPGQGLRLIYYSQIVNDFQKGDIAEGYSVSREKKESFPLTVTSAQKNPTAFYLCASSIRGGGYTFGSGTRLTVV.

The J gene is TRBJ2-1, the V gene TRBV15; TRBD2 agrees at 12 bases. The CDR3 spans 16 residues. V dropped 1 base and J dropped 10; count of bases not matched to a gene: 8. Germline V gene data show CDR1 as LNHNV and CDR2 as YYDKDF (reference sequence). CDR3 DNA: TGTGCCACCAGCAGAGGTCCTAGCGGGGGGGCCCGAGAGCAGTTCTTC. Translation gives CATSRGPSGGAREQFF. Filled out from reference TRBV15 and TRBJ2-1, the complete variable domain reads DAMVIQNPRYQVTQFGKPVTLSCSQTLNHNVMYWYQQKSSQAPKLLFHYYDKDFNNEADTPDNFQSRRPNTSFCFLDIRSPGLGDTAMYLCATSRGPSGGAREQFFGPGTRLTVL.

This chain uses TRBV5-1 with TRBJ2-1; possible D gene TRBD2, 6 bases. The CDR3 contains 16 residues. Germline lookup yields CDR1 SGHRS and CDR2 YFSETQ. Trimming took 0 bases from V and 7 from J, leaving 17 bases between them. The CDR3: CASSLAVGAGMNEQFF. The CDR3 DNA is TGCGCCAGCAGCTTGGCCGTTGGGGCGGGGATGAATGAGCAGTTCTTC.

This clone was detected once. The chain has TRBV11-3 and TRBJ2-7, with 10 nucleotides matching TRBD1. The ends lost 3 bases at V and 2 bases at J; junction bases unmatched: 4. This CDR3 has 15 residues. Germline loops: CDR1 SGHNT, CDR2 YENEEA. CDR3 coding DNA: TGTGCCAGCAGCTTGGGGACAGGGGTAGCCTACGAGCAGTACTTC. It specifies CASSLGTGVAYEQYF.

The V call is TRBV3-1 (or the pseudogene TRBV3-2), the J call TRBJ1-2; D is unresolved. V lost 0 bases and J 0 bases, leaving 17 bases between the germline ends. The CDR3 sequence is 18 residues long. Germline V gives CDR1 LGHDT, CDR2 YNNKEL (reference sequence). DNA for the CDR3: TGTGCCAGCAGCCAAGATTCAGTCAGGACGGAAGCTAACTATGGCTACACCTTC. Translated: CASSQDSVRTEANYGYTF.

The sample holds one count of this clone. V is TRBV19 and J is TRBJ2-1; the D is unclear. Between the trimmed V and J ends, which lost 1 base and 4 bases, there was a span of 17 bases. The CDR3 loop spans 17 amino acids. Per the germline V gene, CDR1 is LNHDA and CDR2 is SQIVND (reference sequence). CDR3 sequence: CASSIAARRSPYNEQFF. CDR3 DNA: TGTGCCAGTAGTATAGCAGCACGACGGAGTCCGTACAATGAGCAGTTCTTC. Using reference TRBV19 and TRBJ2-1 for the parts outside the CDR3, the full variable domain is DGGITQSPKYLFRKEGQNVTLSCEQNLNHDAMYWYRQDPGQGLRLIYYSQIVNDFQKGDIAEGYSVSREKKESFPLTVTSAQKNPTAFYLCASSIAARRSPYNEQFFGPGTRLTVL.

V gene TRBV13 combines with J gene TRBJ2-5; no reliable D call. The CDR3 consists of 13 residues. The germline gives CDR1 PRHDT, CDR2 FYEKMQ (reference sequence). V gave up 5 bases and J gave up 0 bases, with 7 bases separating them. Here the CDR3 reads CASSREDQETQYF. The CDR3 coding sequence is TGTGCCAGCAGCCGAGAGGACCAAGAGACCCAGTACTTC.

The chain is built from TRBV6-7 and TRBJ2-7, with D unclear. TRBV6-7 is an ORF for which the function is uncertain. The CDR3 consists of 17 residues. With 2 bases removed from V and 0 bases from J, the gap between germline ends came to 17 bases. The CDR3 region is CASSYKGGSYHSYEQYF. CDR3 in DNA: TGTGCCAGCAGTTACAAAGGCGGATCCTACCACTCCTACGAGCAGTACTTC.

V usage is TRBV30 and J usage is TRBJ1-6, with 7 bases aligning to TRBD1. The CDR3 runs 15 residues. The germline CDR1 and CDR2 sequences are GTSNPN and SVGIG (reference sequence). Trimming at V came to 1 base and at J to 8 bases, leaving 8 bases not matched to a gene. Here the CDR3 reads CAWSGARQGDSPLHF. In nucleotides, the CDR3 is TGTGCCTGGAGTGGGGCGCGGCAGGGGGATTCACCCCTCCACTTT. The full variable domain, with the rest looked up from reference TRBV30 and TRBJ1-6, is SQTIHQWPATLVQPVGSPLSLECTVEGTSNPNLYWYRQAAGRGLQLLFYSVGIGQISSEVPQNLSASRPQDRQFILSSKKLLLSDSGFYLCAWSGARQGDSPLHFGNGTRLTVT.

This chain joins TRBV5-1 and TRBJ2-1; TRBD2 might be the D (5 bases). Germline CDR1 and CDR2: SGHRS and YFSETQ. The length of the CDR3 is 14 residues. Trimming stripped 0 bases from V and 4 bases from J, with 8 bases between. The CDR3 DNA is TGCGCCAGCAGCTTGGGCGGGCCTTACAATGAGCAGTTCTTC. It encodes CASSLGGPYNEQFF.

The rearrangement uses TRBV15 and TRBJ1-4; TRBD1 matches at 8 bases. Germline-derived CDR1 and CDR2 are LNHNV and YYDKDF (reference sequence). CDR3 length equals 14 residues. V lost 3 bases to trimming and J lost 8 bases; unmatched junction nucleotides: 5. CDR3 DNA: TGTGCCACCAGCAGGGGGGGACAGGCGGAAAAACTGTTTTTT. Its translation: CATSRGGQAEKLFF.

This chain uses TRBV12-3 or TRBV12-4 with TRBJ2-4; tentative D call: TRBD2 (6 bases). The CDR3 covers 12 residues. V was trimmed by 6 bases and J by 6 bases, leaving 9 bases between them. The CDR3 DNA reads as TGTGCCAGCAGCCCAGCGGGAAACATTCAGTACTTC. This gives the protein CASSPAGNIQYF.

This chain links TRBV2 with TRBJ1-4; TRBD1 is a possible D gene (5 bases). CDR1 and CDR2 (germline): SNHLY, FYNNEI. The CDR3 extends over 14 amino acids. With 3 bases removed from V and 6 bases from J, the gap between germline ends came to 11 bases. The CDR3 loop is CASSDPGGDEKLFF. The CDR3 nucleotides read TGTGCCAGCAGTGATCCCGGGGGAGATGAAAAACTGTTTTTT.

This rearrangement joins TRBV3-1 (or the pseudogene TRBV3-2) to TRBJ1-2; TRBD1 matches at 7 bases. With V trimmed by 5 bases and J by 2 bases, 8 bases remained unmatched. Germline V CDR1 and CDR2: LGHDT, YNNKEL (reference sequence). The CDR3 spans 15 residues. DNA for the CDR3: TGTGCCAGCAGCGCCCGACAGGGTCCCAACTATGGCTACACCTTC. Its translation is CASSARQGPNYGYTF.